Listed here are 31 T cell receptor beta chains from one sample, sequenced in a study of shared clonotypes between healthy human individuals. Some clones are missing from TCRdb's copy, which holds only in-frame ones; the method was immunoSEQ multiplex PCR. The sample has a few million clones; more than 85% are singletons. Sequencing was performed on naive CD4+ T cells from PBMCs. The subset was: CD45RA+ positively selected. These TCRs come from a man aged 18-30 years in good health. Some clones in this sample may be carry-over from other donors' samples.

CDR3 DNA: TGTGCCAGCAGTGGGGGACTAGCGGGAGTGGGCGGGGAGCTGTTTTTT. Translated: CASSGGLAGVGGELFF. The chain has TRBV2 and TRBJ2-2; 14 bases are shared with TRBD2. The CDR3 has 16 residues. Germline V lookup: CDR1 SNHLY, CDR2 FYNNEI. The J segment lost 7 bases and the V segment lost 4 bases, leaving 5 bases of the junction unmatched.

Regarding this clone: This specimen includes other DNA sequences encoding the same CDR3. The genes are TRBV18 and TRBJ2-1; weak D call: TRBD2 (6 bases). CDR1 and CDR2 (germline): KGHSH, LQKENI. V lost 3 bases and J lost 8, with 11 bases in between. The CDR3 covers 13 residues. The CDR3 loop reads CASSPPGGDEQFF. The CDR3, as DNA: TGTGCCAGCTCACCCCCAGGCGGGGATGAGCAGTTCTTC.

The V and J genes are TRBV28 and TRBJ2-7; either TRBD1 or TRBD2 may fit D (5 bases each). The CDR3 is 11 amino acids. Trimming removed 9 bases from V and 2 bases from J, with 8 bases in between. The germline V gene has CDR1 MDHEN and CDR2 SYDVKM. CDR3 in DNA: TGTGCCAGTCGAGGGGCCTACGAGCAGTACTTC. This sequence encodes CASRGAYEQYF.

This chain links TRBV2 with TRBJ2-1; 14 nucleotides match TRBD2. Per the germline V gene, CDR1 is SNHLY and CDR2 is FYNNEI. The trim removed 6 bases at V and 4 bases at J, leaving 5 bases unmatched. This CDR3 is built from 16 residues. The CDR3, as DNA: TGTGCCAGCAGGGGGACTAGCGGGAGAGGTTACAATGAGCAGTTCTTC. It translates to CASRGTSGRGYNEQFF. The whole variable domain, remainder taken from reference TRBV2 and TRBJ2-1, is EPEVTQTPSHQVTQMGQEVILRCVPISNHLYFYWYRQILGQKVEFLVSFYNNEISEKSEIFDDQFSVERPDGSNFTLKIRSTKLEDSAMYFCASRGTSGRGYNEQFFGPGTRLTVL.

The CDR3 nucleotides read TGTGCCAGCAGCCAAGGGACAGCATCTTCAGATGGCTACACCTTC. Translated, it gives CASSQGTASSDGYTF. This sequence joins TRBV7-2 and TRBJ1-2, with 7 bases lining up with TRBD1. The CDR3 loop spans 15 amino acids. V shed 5 bases, J shed 6 bases, and the junction held 12 bases outside the gene matches. Per the germline V gene, CDR1 is SGHTA and CDR2 is FQGNSA.

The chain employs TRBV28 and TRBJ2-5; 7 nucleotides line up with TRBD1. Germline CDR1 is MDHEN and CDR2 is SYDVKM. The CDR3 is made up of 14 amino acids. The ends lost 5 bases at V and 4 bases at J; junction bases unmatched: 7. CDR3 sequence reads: CASSPLGDRETQYF. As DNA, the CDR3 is TGTGCCAGCAGTCCACTAGGGGACAGAGAGACCCAGTACTTC.

This CDR3 is CASSLGWTSNTGELFF. For the CDR3, the DNA is TGTGCCAGCAGCTTGGGGTGGACCTCGAACACCGGGGAGCTGTTTTTT. The J gene is TRBJ2-2, the V gene TRBV5-6; D is unresolved. V lost 0 bases and J lost 0, with 9 bases in between. The CDR3 contains 16 residues. Germline V gene sequence: CDR1 SGHDT, CDR2 YYEEEE.

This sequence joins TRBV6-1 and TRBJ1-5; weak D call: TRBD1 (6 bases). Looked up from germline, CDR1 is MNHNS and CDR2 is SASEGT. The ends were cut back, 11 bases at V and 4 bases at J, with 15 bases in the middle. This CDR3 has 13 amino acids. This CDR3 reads CAPGNRANQPQHF. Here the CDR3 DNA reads TGTGCCCCCGGTAACAGGGCAAATCAGCCCCAGCATTTT.

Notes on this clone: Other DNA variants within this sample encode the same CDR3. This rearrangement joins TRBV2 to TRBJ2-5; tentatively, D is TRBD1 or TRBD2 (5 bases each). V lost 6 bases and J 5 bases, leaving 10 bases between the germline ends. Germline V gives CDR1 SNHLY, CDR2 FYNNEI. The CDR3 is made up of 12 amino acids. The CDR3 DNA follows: TGTGCCAGCAGGAGGGGATCGGAGACCCAGTACTTC. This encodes CASRRGSETQYF.

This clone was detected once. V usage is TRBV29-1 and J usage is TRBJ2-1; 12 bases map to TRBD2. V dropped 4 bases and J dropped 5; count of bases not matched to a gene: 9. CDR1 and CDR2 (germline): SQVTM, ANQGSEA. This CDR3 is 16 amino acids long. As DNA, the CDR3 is TGCAGCGTTGGACTAGCGGGAGCTCGGAGGAACAATGAGCAGTTCTTC. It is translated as CSVGLAGARRNNEQFF.

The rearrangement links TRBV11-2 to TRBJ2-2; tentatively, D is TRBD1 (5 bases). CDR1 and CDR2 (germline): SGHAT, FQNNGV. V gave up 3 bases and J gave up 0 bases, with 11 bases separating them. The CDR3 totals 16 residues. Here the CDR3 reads CASSFSAGTNTGELFF. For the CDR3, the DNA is TGTGCCAGCAGCTTCTCGGCAGGGACGAACACCGGGGAGCTGTTTTTT.

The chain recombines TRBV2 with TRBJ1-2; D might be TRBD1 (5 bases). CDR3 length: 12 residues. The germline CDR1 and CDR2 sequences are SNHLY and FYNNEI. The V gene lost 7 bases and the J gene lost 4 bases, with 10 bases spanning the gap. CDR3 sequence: CASIGDGYGYTF. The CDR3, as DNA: TGTGCCAGCATAGGGGATGGCTATGGCTACACCTTC. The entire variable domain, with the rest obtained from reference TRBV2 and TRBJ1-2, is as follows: EPEVTQTPSHQVTQMGQEVILRCVPISNHLYFYWYRQILGQKVEFLVSFYNNEISEKSEIFDDQFSVERPDGSNFTLKIRSTKLEDSAMYFCASIGDGYGYTFGSGTRLTVV.

CDR3 loop: CASSSTYKYLNTDTQYF. DNA of the CDR3: TGCGCCAGCAGTTCTACCTACAAATACCTAAACACAGATACGCAGTATTTT. V gene TRBV10-1 combines with J gene TRBJ2-3; no clear D gene. Looked up from germline, CDR1 is WNHNN and CDR2 is SYGVQD (reference sequence). There are 17 residues in the CDR3. Trimming removed 5 bases from V and 2 bases from J, with 20 bases in between.

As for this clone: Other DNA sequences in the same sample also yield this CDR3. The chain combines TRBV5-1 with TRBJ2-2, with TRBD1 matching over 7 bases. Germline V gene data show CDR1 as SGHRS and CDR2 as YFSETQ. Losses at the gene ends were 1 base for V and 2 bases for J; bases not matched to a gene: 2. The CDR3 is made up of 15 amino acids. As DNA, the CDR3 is TGCGCCAGCAGCTTGCGACAGGGAAACACCGGGGAGCTGTTTTTT. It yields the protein CASSLRQGNTGELFF.

In DNA form, the CDR3 reads TGTGCCACGTCCGACGGGACATCGGGGGAGACCCAGTACTTC. Residues: CATSDGTSGETQYF. The chain couples TRBV10-3 to TRBJ2-5, with D tentatively TRBD1 (6 bases). V was pared by 10 bases and J by 5 bases, with 20 bases between. The length of the CDR3 is 14 residues. Per the germline V gene, CDR1 is ENHRY and CDR2 is SYGVKD.

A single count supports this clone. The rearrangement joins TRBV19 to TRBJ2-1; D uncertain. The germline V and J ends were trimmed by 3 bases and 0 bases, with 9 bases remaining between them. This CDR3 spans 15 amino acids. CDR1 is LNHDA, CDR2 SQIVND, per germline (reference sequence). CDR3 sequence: CASSISRSSYNEQFF. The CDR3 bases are TGTGCCAGTAGTATTAGCCGGAGCTCCTACAATGAGCAGTTCTTC.

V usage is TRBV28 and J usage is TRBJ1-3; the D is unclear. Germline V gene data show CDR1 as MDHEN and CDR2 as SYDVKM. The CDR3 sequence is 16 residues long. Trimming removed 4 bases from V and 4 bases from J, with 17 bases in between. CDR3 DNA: TGTGCCAGCAGTTCCACCTTATTAAACCCGGGAAACACCATATATTTT. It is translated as CASSSTLLNPGNTIYF.

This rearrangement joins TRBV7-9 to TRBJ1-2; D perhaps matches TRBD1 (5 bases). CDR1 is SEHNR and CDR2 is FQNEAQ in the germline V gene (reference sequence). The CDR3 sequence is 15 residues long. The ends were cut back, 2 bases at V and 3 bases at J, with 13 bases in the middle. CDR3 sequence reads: CASSLTIRDDYGYTF. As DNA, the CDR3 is TGTGCCAGCAGCTTAACTATCAGGGATGACTATGGCTACACCTTC. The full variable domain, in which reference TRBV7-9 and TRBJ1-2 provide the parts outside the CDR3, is DTGVSQNPRHKITKRGQNVTFRCDPISEHNRLYWYRQTLGQGPEFLTYFQNEAQLEKSRLLSDRFSAERPKGSFSTLEIQRTEQGDSAMYLCASSLTIRDDYGYTFGSGTRLTVV.

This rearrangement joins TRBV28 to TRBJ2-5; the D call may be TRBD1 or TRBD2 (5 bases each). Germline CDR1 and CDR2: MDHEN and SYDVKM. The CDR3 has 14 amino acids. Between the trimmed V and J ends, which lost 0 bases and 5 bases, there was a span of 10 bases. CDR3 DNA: TGTGCCAGCAGTTTATGGGGGGTTCGGGAGACCCAGTACTTC. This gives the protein CASSLWGVRETQYF.

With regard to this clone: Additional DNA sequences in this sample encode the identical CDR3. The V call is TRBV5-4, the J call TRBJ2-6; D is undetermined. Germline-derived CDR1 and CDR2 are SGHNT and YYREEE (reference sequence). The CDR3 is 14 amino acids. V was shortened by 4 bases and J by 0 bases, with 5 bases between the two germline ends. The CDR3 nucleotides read TGTGCCAGCAGCCTGGACTCTGGGGCCAACGTCCTGACTTTC. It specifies CASSLDSGANVLTF.

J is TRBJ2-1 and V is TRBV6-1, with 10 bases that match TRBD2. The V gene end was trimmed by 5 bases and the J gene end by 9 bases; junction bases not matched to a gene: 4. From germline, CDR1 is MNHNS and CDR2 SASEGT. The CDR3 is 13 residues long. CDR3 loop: CASSIAGGGEQFF. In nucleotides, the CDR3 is TGTGCCAGCAGTATAGCGGGAGGTGGTGAGCAGTTCTTC.

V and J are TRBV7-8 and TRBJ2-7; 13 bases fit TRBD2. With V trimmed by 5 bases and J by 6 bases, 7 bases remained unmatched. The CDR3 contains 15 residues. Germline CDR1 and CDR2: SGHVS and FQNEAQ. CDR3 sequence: CASSPGLAGVLEQYF. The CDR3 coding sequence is TGTGCCAGCAGCCCAGGACTAGCGGGAGTTCTCGAGCAGTACTTC.

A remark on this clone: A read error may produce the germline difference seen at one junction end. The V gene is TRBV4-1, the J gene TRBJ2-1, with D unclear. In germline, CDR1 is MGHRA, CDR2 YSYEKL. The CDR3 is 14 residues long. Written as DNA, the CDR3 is TGCGCCAGCAGCCAAGAATTGATACCCACGCGAAAGCTCTTC. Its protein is CASSQELIPTRKLF.

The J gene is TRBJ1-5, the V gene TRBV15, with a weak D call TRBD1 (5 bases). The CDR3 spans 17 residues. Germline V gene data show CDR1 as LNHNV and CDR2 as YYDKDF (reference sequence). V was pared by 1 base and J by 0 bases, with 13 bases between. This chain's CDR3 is CATSRGGGLNSNQPQHF. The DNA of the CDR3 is TGTGCCACCAGCAGAGGGGGGGGACTTAATAGCAATCAGCCCCAGCATTTT.

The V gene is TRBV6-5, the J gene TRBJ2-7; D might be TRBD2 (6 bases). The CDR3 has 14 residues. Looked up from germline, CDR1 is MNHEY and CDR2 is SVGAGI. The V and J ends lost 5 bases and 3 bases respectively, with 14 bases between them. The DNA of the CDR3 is TGTGCCAGCAGTGGATGGCGGGAATTCTACGAGCAGTACTTC. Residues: CASSGWREFYEQYF.

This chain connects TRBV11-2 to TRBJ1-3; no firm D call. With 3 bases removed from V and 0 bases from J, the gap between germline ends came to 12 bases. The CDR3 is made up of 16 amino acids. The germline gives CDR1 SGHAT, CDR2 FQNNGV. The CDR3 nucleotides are TGTGCCAGCAGCTTTGTTTTAAGAGACTCTGGAAACACCATATATTTT. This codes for CASSFVLRDSGNTIYF.

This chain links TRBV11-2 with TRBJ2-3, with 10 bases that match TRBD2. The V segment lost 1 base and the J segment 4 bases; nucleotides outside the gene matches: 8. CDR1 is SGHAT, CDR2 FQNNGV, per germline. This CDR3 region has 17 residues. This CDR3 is CASSLAGPGLASDTQYF. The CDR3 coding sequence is TGTGCCAGCAGCTTAGCGGGACCGGGACTAGCGTCAGATACGCAGTATTTT.

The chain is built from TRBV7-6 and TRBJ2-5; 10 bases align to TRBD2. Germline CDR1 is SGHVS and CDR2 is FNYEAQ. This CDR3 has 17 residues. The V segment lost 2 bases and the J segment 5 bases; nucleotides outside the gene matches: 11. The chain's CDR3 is CASSLMKQAGGPETQYF. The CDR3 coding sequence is TGTGCCAGCAGCTTAATGAAACAAGCGGGAGGGCCGGAGACCCAGTACTTC.

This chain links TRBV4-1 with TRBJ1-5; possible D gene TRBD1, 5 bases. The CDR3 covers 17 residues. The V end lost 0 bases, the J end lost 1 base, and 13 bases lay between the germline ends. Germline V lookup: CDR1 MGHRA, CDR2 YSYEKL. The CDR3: CASSQEEGRASNQPQHF. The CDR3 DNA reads TGCGCCAGCAGCCAAGAGGAGGGCAGGGCAAGCAATCAGCCCCAGCATTTT.

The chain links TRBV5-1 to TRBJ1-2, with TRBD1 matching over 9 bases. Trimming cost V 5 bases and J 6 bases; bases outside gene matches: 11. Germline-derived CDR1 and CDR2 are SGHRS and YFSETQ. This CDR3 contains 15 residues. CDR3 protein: CASREQGAYLDGYTF. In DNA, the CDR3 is TGCGCCAGCAGGGAACAGGGGGCTTATCTTGATGGCTACACCTTC.

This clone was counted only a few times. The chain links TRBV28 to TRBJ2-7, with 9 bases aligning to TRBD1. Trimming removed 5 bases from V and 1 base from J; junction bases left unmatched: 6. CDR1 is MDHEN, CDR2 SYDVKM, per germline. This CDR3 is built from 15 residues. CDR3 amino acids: CASSATGGKSYEQYF. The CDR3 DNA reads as TGTGCCAGCAGTGCTACAGGGGGCAAGTCCTACGAGCAGTACTTC.